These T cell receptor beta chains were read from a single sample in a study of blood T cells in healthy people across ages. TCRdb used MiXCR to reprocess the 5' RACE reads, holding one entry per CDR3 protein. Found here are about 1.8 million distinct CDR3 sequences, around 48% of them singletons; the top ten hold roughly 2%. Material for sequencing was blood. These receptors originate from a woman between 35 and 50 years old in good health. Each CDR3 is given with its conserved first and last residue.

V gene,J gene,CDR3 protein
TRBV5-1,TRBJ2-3,CASSLGPASTDTQYF
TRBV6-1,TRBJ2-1,CASSETRDNYNEQFF
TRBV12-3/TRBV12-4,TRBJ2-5,CASSPPSGLATETQYF
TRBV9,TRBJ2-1,CASSLGGQKYNEQFF
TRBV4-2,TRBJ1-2,CASSRLRSGRDYGYTF
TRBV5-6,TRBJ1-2,CASSWGTGLDGYTF
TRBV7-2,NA,CASSLVQGFDETQYF
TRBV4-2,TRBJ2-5,CASSQDPSGEDNEQYF
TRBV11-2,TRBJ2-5,CASSSLGGPQETQYF
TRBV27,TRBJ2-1,CASSLQGRIPTYNEQFF
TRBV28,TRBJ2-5,CASSFQGSPQETQYF
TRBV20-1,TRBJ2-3,CSARDPGGPTDTQYF
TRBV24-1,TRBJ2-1,CATSSGGASYNEQFF
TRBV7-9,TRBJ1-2,CASSSLTVGYGYTF
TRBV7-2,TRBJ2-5,CASTPGGGPTQYF
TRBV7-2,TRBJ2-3,CASRRGAADTQYF
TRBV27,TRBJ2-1,CASSPYRDDEQFF
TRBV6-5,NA,CASSSPGTSIHEQYF
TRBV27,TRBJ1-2,CASSSSGGALYGYTF
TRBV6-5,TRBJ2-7,CASSYSLGSNTYEQYF
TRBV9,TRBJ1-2,CASSSHTDIRFGYTF
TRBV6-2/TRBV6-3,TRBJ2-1,CASSSLAGLGIEQFF
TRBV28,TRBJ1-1,CASSPSSGEAFF
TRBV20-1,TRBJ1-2,CSARDLNRDGYTF
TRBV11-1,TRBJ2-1,CASSLAAGGRGNEQFF
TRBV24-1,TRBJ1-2,CATSDELQGPYGYTF
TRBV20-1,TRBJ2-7,CSASPGRAYEQYF
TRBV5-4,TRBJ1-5,CASSLGLGDQPQHF
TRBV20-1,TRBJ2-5,CSARKGETQYF
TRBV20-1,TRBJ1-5,CSARDRGTGYQPQHF
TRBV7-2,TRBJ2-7,CVSSLYSYEQYF
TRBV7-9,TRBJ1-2,CASSLGGQGDYGYTF
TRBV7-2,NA,CASSLEGGIGRANEQYF
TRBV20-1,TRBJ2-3,CSAIRPGTDTQYF
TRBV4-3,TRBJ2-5,CASSTGLGPETQYF
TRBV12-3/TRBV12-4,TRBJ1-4,CASRGAAQGGEKLFF
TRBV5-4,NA,CASSLAASGPYNEQYF
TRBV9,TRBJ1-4,CASSVDSNEKLFF
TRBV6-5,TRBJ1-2,CASSPGTGGSDYGYTF
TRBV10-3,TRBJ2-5,CAIRGQGGPETQYF
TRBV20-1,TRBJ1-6,CSARVTGELNSPLHF
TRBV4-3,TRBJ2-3,CASSQVGLAGGGGQNTDTQYF
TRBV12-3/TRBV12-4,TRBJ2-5,CASSQSPAGVVETQYF
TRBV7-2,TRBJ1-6,CASSRQAAYNSPLHF
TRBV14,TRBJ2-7,CASSQGQVAYEQYF
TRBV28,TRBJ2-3,CASWGRGGASTQYF
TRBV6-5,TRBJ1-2,CASSYSIASIGGYTF
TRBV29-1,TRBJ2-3,CSVEDRGLSTDTQYF
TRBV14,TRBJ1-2,CASSQDLRDSYGYTF
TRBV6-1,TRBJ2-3,CASSESWGPSDTQYF